The 13 T cell receptor beta chains given below trace back to one sample, sequenced in a study of CD8+ T cells in alopecia areata. Following extraction, RNA underwent reverse transcription to cDNA, which served as the sequencing template. The method was immunoSEQ multiplex PCR; TCRdb's version includes in-frame clones alone and lacks a portion of them. The profile shows some 130,000 clones, around 49% of them singletons. Specimen: CD8+ T cells sorted from blood, collected at week 0. These receptors all stem from a human donor with alopecia areata.

V usage is TRBV6-5 and J usage is TRBJ2-3; D not certain. With 4 bases removed from V and 2 bases from J, the gap between germline ends came to 10 bases. Germline V CDR1 and CDR2: MNHEY, SVGAGI. This CDR3 region has 14 residues. CDR3 region: CASSSLSLTDTQYF. The CDR3 DNA reads TGTGCCAGCAGTTCCCTTAGCCTCACAGATACGCAGTATTTT.

As DNA, the CDR3 is TGCGCCAGCAGCCAGGCAGGGAGCTACGAGCAGTACTTC. Its protein is CASSQAGSYEQYF. J is TRBJ2-7 and V is TRBV4-1, with D perhaps being TRBD1 or TRBD2 (5 bases each). V was clipped by 3 bases and J by 3 bases, with 9 bases between them. The germline CDR1 and CDR2 sequences are MGHRA and YSYEKL. CDR3 length: 13 residues.

V gene TRBV30 combines with J gene TRBJ2-7; D remains ambiguous. The CDR3 extends over 13 amino acids. With 2 bases removed from V and 7 bases from J, the gap between germline ends came to 15 bases. Germline loops: CDR1 GTSNPN, CDR2 SVGIG (reference sequence). CDR3 amino acids: CAWSSGLTQEQYF. Written as DNA, the CDR3 is TGTGCCTGGAGTTCCGGGCTCACGCAGGAGCAGTACTTC.

J is TRBJ2-7 and V is TRBV5-6; 7 bases agree with TRBD2. This CDR3 region has 16 residues. V was clipped by 1 base and J by 0 bases; unmatched bases: 7. CDR1 and CDR2 from the germline V gene are SGHDT and YYEEEE. CDR3 in amino acids: CASSLYTAGNSYEQYF. CDR3 sequence (DNA): TGTGCCAGCAGCTTGTACACAGCGGGGAACTCCTACGAGCAGTACTTC.

The chain has TRBV6-5 and TRBJ1-6, with D possibly matching TRBD1 (5 bases). Germline CDR1 is MNHEY and CDR2 is SVGAGI. Trimming removed 5 bases from V and 8 bases from J, with 16 bases in between. The CDR3 extends over 15 amino acids. The CDR3 reads CASSRSRDGDSPLHF. The CDR3 DNA sequence: TGTGCCAGCAGTAGGTCCCGGGACGGAGATTCACCCCTCCACTTT.

The rearrangement uses TRBV29-1 and TRBJ2-2; D call uncertain. This CDR3 has 14 residues. Trimming pared 3 bases from V and 0 bases from J, leaving 8 bases between. Germline CDR1 and CDR2: SQVTM and ANQGSEA. The CDR3 protein is CSVDVGSNTGELFF. CDR3 DNA: TGCAGCGTTGACGTGGGTTCGAACACCGGGGAGCTGTTTTTT.

V usage is TRBV7-3 and J usage is TRBJ2-1; perhaps TRBD1 as D (5 bases). The CDR3 length is 16 residues. Germline values: CDR1 SGHTA, CDR2 FQGTGA. Deletions cut 2 bases from V and 1 base from J, with 12 bases between. The DNA of the CDR3 is TGTGCCAGCAGCTTATCAGGGCCTCGGTCCTACAATGAGCAGTTCTTC. Translating it yields CASSLSGPRSYNEQFF.

This clone was seen only a few times. V is TRBV19 and J is TRBJ1-1; no clear D gene. This CDR3 has 14 amino acids. V gave up 5 bases and J gave up 4 bases, with 14 bases separating them. The V gene's germline CDR1 is LNHDA and CDR2 SQIVND (reference sequence). As DNA, the CDR3 is TGTGCCAGTAGTCCCTTGGAGGGCTTCACTGAAGCTTTCTTT. This gives the protein CASSPLEGFTEAFF.

J is TRBJ2-7 and V is TRBV2, with D perhaps assigned TRBD1 or TRBD2 (5 bases each). The germline CDR1 and CDR2 sequences are SNHLY and FYNNEI. This CDR3 region has 16 residues. V dropped 0 bases and J dropped 4 bases, with 16 bases sitting between them. The CDR3 region has the DNA TGTGCCAGCAGTGAAGCAGAAGGGACCACATTTTACGAGCAGTACTTC. Its protein is CASSEAEGTTFYEQYF. Drawing the rest from reference TRBV2 and TRBJ2-7, the complete variable domain is EPEVTQTPSHQVTQMGQEVILRCVPISNHLYFYWYRQILGQKVEFLVSFYNNEISEKSEIFDDQFSVERPDGSNFTLKIRSTKLEDSAMYFCASSEAEGTTFYEQYFGPGTRLTVT.

The chain has TRBV6-5 and TRBJ2-2, with TRBD1 matching over 11 bases. V shed 10 bases, J shed 5 bases, and the junction held 9 bases outside the gene matches. This CDR3 has 15 amino acids. CDR1 is MNHEY and CDR2 is SVGAGI in the germline V gene. As DNA, the CDR3 is TGTGCCACGTCGCCGGGACAGGGGGAGACCGGGGAGCTGTTTTTT. Protein: CATSPGQGETGELFF.

This clone has just a few counts. The chain links TRBV7-8 to TRBJ2-5; tentatively, D is TRBD1 (6 bases). Trimming stripped 7 bases from V and 0 bases from J, with 18 bases between. Germline CDR1 is SGHVS and CDR2 is FQNEAQ. The CDR3 runs 16 residues. CDR3 coding DNA: TGTGCCAGCACCATCAGGGGAGAAGGGTACCAAGAGACCCAGTACTTC. Protein sequence: CASTIRGEGYQETQYF.

In DNA form, the CDR3 reads TGTGCCAGCAGTGAAGCGTTACGGGGGGGCATTAGAAATGAGCAGTTCTTC. This sequence encodes CASSEALRGGIRNEQFF. The chain carries TRBV2 and TRBJ2-1, with 8 positions matching TRBD2. The CDR3 has 17 amino acids. The V segment lost 0 bases and the J segment 7 bases; nucleotides outside the gene matches: 11. Germline values: CDR1 SNHLY, CDR2 FYNNEI.

This chain uses TRBV29-1 with TRBJ2-2; a possible D gene is TRBD2 (6 bases). V was cut by 6 bases and J by 2 bases, with 16 bases left in between. Germline values: CDR1 SQVTM, CDR2 ANQGSEA. The CDR3 contains 15 residues. CDR3 nucleotides: TGCAGCGTCGCCCCGGGAGACGCAAACACCGGGGAGCTGTTTTTT. Amino acids: CSVAPGDANTGELFF.